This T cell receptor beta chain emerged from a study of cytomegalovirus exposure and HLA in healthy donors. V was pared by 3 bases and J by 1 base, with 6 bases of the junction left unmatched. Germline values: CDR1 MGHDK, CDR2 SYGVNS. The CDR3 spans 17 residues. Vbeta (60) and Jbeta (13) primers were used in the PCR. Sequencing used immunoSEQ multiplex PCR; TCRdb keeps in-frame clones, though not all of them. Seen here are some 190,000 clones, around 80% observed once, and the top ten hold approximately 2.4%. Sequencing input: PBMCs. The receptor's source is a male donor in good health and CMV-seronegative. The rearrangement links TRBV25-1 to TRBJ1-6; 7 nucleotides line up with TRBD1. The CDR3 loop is CASSDTGERSYNSPLHF. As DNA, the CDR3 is TGTGCCAGCAGTGACACAGGGGAAAGGTCCTATAATTCACCCCTCCACTTT.